The T cell receptor (beta chain) under discussion was sequenced for a study of T cells in tuberculosis. The overall study: Sequenced TCRs come from CD1B-GMM tetramer-binding T cells.

Chain pairing is unknown; alpha and beta were sequenced separately. The repertoire was sequenced with immunoSEQ multiplex PCR; TCRdb's copy has only in-frame clones and lacks some. The top ten clones hold around a fifth of a sample with approximately 57,000 clones, 88% of them seen once. This clone was recorded once. Cells were sorted from thawed PBMC rested overnight and stained with GMM-loaded CD1B tetramer, viability dye and anti-CD3. The CD1B tetramers carried C32 glucose monomycolate purified from Rhodococcus equi. CD14-expressing monocytes were removed from PBMC before cryopreservation and sorting. Germline CDR1 reads SGDLS; CDR2 reads YYNGEE. Trimming removed 0 bases from V and 5 bases from J, with 9 bases in between. This CDR3 has 13 amino acids.

Sequencing was carried out using CD1b-GMM tetramer-negative cells sorted from PBMCs. This TCR came from an adult woman with latent tuberculosis. The rearrangement uses TRBV9 and TRBJ2-7; D not resolved. The DNA for the CDR3 is TGTGCCAGCAGCGTAGGTCAGGTTAACGAGCAGTACTTC. Protein: CASSVGQVNEQYF.